These 14 T cell receptor beta chains came from one sample sequenced in a study of blood T cell repertoires in COVID-19. Sequencing used immunoSEQ multiplex PCR; TCRdb keeps in-frame clones, though not all of them. The sample includes approximately 300,000 clones, around 90% seen only once; the top ten take more than 6%. Sequenced: peripheral blood. The receptors come from a woman aged 30 to 39 with COVID-19, enrolled during active disease.

This chain joins TRBV19 and TRBJ1-1, with D possibly TRBD1 on 5 matching bases. CDR3 length: 14 amino acids. Trimming removed 9 bases at V and 2 bases at J, with 16 bases between. Germline CDR1 and CDR2: LNHDA and SQIVND (reference sequence). CDR3 loop: CASTAGPLNTEAFF. The CDR3 nucleotides read TGTGCCAGCACGGCGGGACCGCTTAACACTGAAGCTTTCTTT.

This clone was observed a single time. The CDR3 DNA reads TGTGCAAGTCGCTTAAATAGCTCTACACCAGATACGCAGTATTTT. This translates into CASRLNSSTPDTQYF. The V and J genes are TRBV12-2 and TRBJ2-3; the table's D call of TRBD2 was not tested on the DNA. TRBV12-2 is recorded as a pseudogene. This CDR3 has 15 amino acids.

The chain employs TRBV7-9 and TRBJ1-1, with a possible D match to TRBD1 (5 bases). Germline values: CDR1 SEHNR, CDR2 FQNEAQ (reference sequence). V dropped 5 bases and J dropped 8 bases, with 15 bases sitting between them. The CDR3 length is 13 residues. This CDR3 is CASSPKGIDEAFF. For the CDR3, the DNA is TGTGCCAGCAGCCCAAAGGGGATAGACGAAGCTTTCTTT.

The rearrangement joins TRBV19 to TRBJ1-1, with D unresolved. Trimming shortened V by 9 bases and J by 5 bases, and 16 bases separated the two germline ends. Germline V lookup: CDR1 LNHDA, CDR2 SQIVND (reference sequence). The CDR3 totals 13 residues. CDR3 residues: CASRANDGTEAFF. Written as DNA, the CDR3 is TGTGCCAGCCGCGCCAACGACGGGACTGAAGCTTTCTTT.

This chain links TRBV7-8 with TRBJ2-2; 12 nucleotides match TRBD1. The CDR3 spans 18 residues. The V gene end was trimmed by 0 bases and the J gene end by 7 bases; junction bases not matched to a gene: 9. Germline V gene lookup returns CDR1 SGHVS and CDR2 FQNEAQ. The chain's CDR3 is CASSLAFWGQGADGELFF. CDR3 DNA sequence: TGTGCCAGCAGCTTAGCGTTTTGGGGACAGGGGGCGGACGGGGAGCTGTTTTTT.

This chain uses TRBV28 with TRBJ2-4, with D possibly matching TRBD1 (6 bases). Trimming left V 6 bases short and J 6 bases short, with 12 bases between. Germline assignment: CDR1 MDHEN and CDR2 SYDVKM. The CDR3 is made up of 13 amino acids. In DNA form, the CDR3 reads TGTGCCAGCAGCCCTGGACAGACAAACATTCAGTACTTC. Protein product: CASSPGQTNIQYF.

Only a few counts were recorded for this clone. The J gene is TRBJ2-1, the V gene TRBV3-1 (or the pseudogene TRBV3-2); D not certain. The CDR3 is 14 amino acids. V was pared by 1 base and J by 8 bases, with 12 bases between. Germline assignment: CDR1 LGHDT and CDR2 YNNKEL (reference sequence). CDR3 DNA: TGTGCCAGCAGCCAAGGAGGCGGCCGGGATGAGCAGTTCTTC. Translating it yields CASSQGGGRDEQFF.

The chain carries TRBV19 and TRBJ1-1; 9 nucleotides match TRBD1. J was trimmed by 4 bases and V by 3 bases; bases with no gene match: 9. The CDR3 runs 16 residues. Germline assignment: CDR1 LNHDA and CDR2 SQIVND (reference sequence). DNA for the CDR3: TGTGCCAGTAGTATTGGGACAGGGTCTCTGGGCACTGAAGCTTTCTTT. Encoded protein: CASSIGTGSLGTEAFF.

The V and J genes are TRBV30 and TRBJ1-6, with TRBD1 matching over 8 bases. The J segment lost 9 bases and the V segment lost 3 bases, leaving 4 bases of the junction unmatched. The CDR3 spans 13 residues. Looked up from germline, CDR1 is GTSNPN and CDR2 is SVGIG (reference sequence). The CDR3 DNA is TGTGCCTGGAGCCTCCAGGGGGCTTCACCCCTCCACTTT. Its protein product is CAWSLQGASPLHF.

CDR3 bases: TGTGCCACCAGCAGAGATTTGACTAATTTAGCACGTGAGCAGTTCTTC. Protein: CATSRDLTNLAREQFF. This rearrangement joins TRBV15 to TRBJ2-1, with D tentatively TRBD2 (5 bases). CDR3 length: 16 amino acids. V lost 0 bases and J 9 bases, leaving 18 bases between the germline ends. CDR1 is LNHNV and CDR2 is YYDKDF in the germline V gene (reference sequence).

This clone was seen just once. The rearrangement uses TRBV11-2 and TRBJ1-5, with unresolved D. The CDR3 has 13 amino acids. Germline V gene lookup returns CDR1 SGHAT and CDR2 FQNNGV. The V end was cut by 3 bases, the J end by 2 bases, with 5 bases between. This chain's CDR3 is CASSFGGNQPQHF. For the CDR3, the DNA is TGTGCCAGCAGCTTCGGAGGCAATCAGCCCCAGCATTTT.

The rearrangement uses TRBV3-1 (or the pseudogene TRBV3-2) and TRBJ1-1; 7 positions agree with TRBD1. This CDR3 has 15 amino acids. J was trimmed by 11 bases and V by 2 bases; bases with no gene match: 14. Germline assignment: CDR1 LGHDT and CDR2 YNNKEL (reference sequence). The CDR3 sequence: CASSQWGDRERWAFF. The CDR3 region has the DNA TGTGCCAGCAGCCAATGGGGCGACAGGGAAAGATGGGCTTTCTTT.

The J gene is TRBJ2-2, the V gene TRBV2; 11 bases align to TRBD2. V gave up 8 bases and J gave up 6 bases; unmatched junction bases: 11. Germline V CDR1 and CDR2: SNHLY, FYNNEI. CDR3 length: 16 amino acids. CDR3: CASGSRRLAGSGELFF. DNA of the CDR3: TGTGCCAGCGGGAGTAGGCGACTAGCGGGATCCGGGGAGCTGTTTTTT.

This clone was counted only a few times. The gene calls are TRBV12-3 or TRBV12-4 and TRBJ1-5; no definite D call. The CDR3 runs to 13 residues. The V gene lost 3 bases and the J gene lost 6 bases, with 9 bases spanning the gap. The CDR3 region has the DNA TGTGCCAGCAGTTTTCTGCGGATTCAGCCCCAGCATTTT. This codes for CASSFLRIQPQHF.